This T cell receptor beta chain came from a study of T-cell reconstitution after alpha-beta-depleted transplantation in children. Germline assignment: CDR1 SQVTM and CDR2 ANQGSEA. Trimming cost V 4 bases and J 4 bases, with 5 bases left between them. The CDR3 spans 11 residues. Study-wide findings and caveats: Reportedly, roughly two months post-transplant, alpha-beta T cells arose from several hundred expanded graft clones. It was surviving recipient T cells and thymic progenitors that gave some patients high TCRbeta diversity at day 60.

This clonotype occurred many times. The antigen remains undetermined. Preparing the TCRbeta library involved the use of unique molecular identifiers. TCRdb fed the PCR reads into MiXCR, producing one record per CDR3 protein. In the table there are fewer than 750,000 distinct CDR3 sequences, around 23% of which are singletons. V and J are TRBV29-1 and TRBJ1-5; D remains ambiguous. The receptor comes from a boy under three years old who had a stem cell transplant for acute myeloid leukemia, so the T cells may come from the graft donor. This specimen consisted of PBMCs, mostly from graft donor cells, obtained 360 days after TCRalphabeta/CD19-depleted stem cell transplant. CDR3 sequence reads: CSVGENQPQHF. The CDR3 bases are TGCAGCGTTGGGGAAAATCAGCCCCAGCATTTT.